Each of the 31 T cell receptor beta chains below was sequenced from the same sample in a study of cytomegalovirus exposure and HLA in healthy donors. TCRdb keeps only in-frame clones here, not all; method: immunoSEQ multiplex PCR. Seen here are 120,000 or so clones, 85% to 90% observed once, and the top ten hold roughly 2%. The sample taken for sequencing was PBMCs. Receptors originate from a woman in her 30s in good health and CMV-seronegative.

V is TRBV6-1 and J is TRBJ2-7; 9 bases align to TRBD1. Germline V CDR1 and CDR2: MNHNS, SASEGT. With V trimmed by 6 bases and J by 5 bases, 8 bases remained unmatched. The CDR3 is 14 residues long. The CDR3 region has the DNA TGTGCCAGCAGGCTGATTACAGGGGGCCACGAGCAGTACTTC. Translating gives CASRLITGGHEQYF.

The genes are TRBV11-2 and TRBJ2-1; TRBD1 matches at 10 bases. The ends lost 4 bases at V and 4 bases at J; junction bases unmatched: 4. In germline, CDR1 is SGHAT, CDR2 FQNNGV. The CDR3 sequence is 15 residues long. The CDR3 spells CASSSTGGRYNEQFF. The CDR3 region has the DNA TGTGCCAGCAGCTCGACAGGGGGCAGATACAATGAGCAGTTCTTC.

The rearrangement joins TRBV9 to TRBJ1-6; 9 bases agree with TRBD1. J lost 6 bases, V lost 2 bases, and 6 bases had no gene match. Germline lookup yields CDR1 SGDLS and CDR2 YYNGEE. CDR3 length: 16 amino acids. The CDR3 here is CASSVAGTGFNSPLHF. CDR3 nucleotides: TGTGCCAGCAGCGTTGCCGGGACAGGGTTTAATTCACCCCTCCACTTT.

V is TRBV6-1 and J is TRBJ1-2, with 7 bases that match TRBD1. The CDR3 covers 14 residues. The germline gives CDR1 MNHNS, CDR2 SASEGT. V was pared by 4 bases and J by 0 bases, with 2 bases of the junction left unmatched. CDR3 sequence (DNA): TGTGCCAGCAGTGGACAGGGCGCTAACTATGGCTACACCTTC. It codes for CASSGQGANYGYTF.

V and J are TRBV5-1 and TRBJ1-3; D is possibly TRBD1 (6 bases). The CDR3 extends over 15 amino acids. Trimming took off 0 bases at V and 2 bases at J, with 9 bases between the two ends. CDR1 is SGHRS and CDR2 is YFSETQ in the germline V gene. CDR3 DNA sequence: TGCGCCAGCAGCTTGGGGGCAGGGGCTGGAAACACCATATATTTT. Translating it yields CASSLGAGAGNTIYF.

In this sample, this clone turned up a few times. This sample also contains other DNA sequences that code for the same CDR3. The CDR3 reads CASSPGLGGYNEQFF. The CDR3 region has the DNA TGTGCCAGCAGCCCCGGGCTCGGCGGGTACAATGAGCAGTTCTTC. The V gene is TRBV7-6, the J gene TRBJ2-1; tentative D call: TRBD2 (5 bases). The CDR3 spans 15 residues. CDR1 is SGHVS, CDR2 FNYEAQ, per germline. The V gene lost 5 bases and the J gene lost 4 bases, with 15 bases spanning the gap.

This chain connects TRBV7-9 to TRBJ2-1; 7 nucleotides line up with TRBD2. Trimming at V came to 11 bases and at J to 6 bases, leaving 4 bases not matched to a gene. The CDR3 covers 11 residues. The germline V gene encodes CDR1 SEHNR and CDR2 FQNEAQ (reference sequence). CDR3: CAGRVGNEQFF. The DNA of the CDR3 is TGTGCCGGGAGGGTCGGCAATGAGCAGTTCTTC.

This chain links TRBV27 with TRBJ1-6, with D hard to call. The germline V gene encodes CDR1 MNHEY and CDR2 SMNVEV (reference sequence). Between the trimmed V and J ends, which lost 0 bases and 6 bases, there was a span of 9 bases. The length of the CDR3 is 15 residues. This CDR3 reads CASSLSRGGNSPLHF. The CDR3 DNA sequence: TGTGCCAGCAGTTTATCGAGAGGCGGTAATTCACCCCTCCACTTT.

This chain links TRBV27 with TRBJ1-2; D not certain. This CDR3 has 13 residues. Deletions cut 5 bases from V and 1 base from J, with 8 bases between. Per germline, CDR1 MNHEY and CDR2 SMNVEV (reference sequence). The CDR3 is CASSPTFNYGYTF. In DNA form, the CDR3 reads TGTGCCAGCAGTCCGACTTTTAACTATGGCTACACCTTC.

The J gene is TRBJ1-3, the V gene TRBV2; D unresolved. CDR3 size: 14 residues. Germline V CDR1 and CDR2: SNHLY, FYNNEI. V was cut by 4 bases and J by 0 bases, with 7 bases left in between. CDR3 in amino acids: CASSGGISGNTIYF. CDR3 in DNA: TGTGCCAGCAGTGGAGGGATCTCTGGAAACACCATATATTTT.

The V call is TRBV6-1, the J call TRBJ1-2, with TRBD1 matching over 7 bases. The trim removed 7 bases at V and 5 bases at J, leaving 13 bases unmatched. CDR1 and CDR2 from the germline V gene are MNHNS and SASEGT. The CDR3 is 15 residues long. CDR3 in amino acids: CASNRGQRVWYGYTF. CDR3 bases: TGTGCCAGCAATAGGGGACAGCGGGTTTGGTATGGCTACACCTTC.

The CDR3 DNA reads as TGTGCCAGCAGACTGGACACCAATCAGCCCCAGCATTTT. This codes for CASRLDTNQPQHF. This chain joins TRBV6-5 and TRBJ1-5; D is possibly TRBD1 (5 bases). Germline-derived CDR1 and CDR2 are MNHEY and SVGAGI. CDR3 length equals 13 residues. With 6 bases removed from V and 3 bases from J, the gap between germline ends came to 9 bases.

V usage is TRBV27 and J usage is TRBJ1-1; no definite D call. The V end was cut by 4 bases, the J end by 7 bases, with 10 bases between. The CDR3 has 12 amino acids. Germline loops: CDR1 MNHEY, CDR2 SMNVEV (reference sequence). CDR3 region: CASSSGSIEAFF. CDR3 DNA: TGTGCCAGCAGTTCCGGGAGCATTGAAGCTTTCTTT.

The CDR3 spells CASSEGDRGYNSPLHF. The CDR3 DNA sequence: TGTGCCAGCAGTGAAGGGGACAGGGGATATAATTCACCCCTCCACTTT. The chain has TRBV6-1 and TRBJ1-6; 10 bases line up with TRBD1. Germline CDR1 reads MNHNS; CDR2 reads SASEGT. The junction had 1 base not matched to a gene; V was cut back by 1 base and J by 4 bases. This CDR3 contains 16 residues.

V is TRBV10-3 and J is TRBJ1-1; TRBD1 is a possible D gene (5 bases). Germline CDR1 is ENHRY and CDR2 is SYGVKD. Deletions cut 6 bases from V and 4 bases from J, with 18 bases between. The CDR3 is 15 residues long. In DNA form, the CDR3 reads TGTGCCATCAGCCCCCTTCAGGGCCTTACCACTGAAGCTTTCTTT. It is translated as CAISPLQGLTTEAFF.

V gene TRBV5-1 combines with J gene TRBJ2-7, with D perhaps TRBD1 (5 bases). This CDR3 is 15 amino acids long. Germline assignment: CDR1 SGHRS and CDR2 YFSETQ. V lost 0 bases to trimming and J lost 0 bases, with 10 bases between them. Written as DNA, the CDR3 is TGCGCCAGCAGCTTGGGACAGTTGAGCTCCTACGAGCAGTACTTC. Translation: CASSLGQLSSYEQYF.

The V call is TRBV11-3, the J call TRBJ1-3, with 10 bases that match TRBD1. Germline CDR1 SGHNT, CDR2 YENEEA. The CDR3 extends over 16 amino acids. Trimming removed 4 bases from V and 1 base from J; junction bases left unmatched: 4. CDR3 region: CASSSVDRGSGNTIYF. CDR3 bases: TGTGCCAGCAGCTCGGTGGACAGGGGGTCTGGAAACACCATATATTTT.

CDR3 nucleotide sequence: TGTGCCAGCAGCTTGGCCGGGACACCTTATCAGCCCCAGCATTTT. Translated, it gives CASSLAGTPYQPQHF. The chain combines TRBV5-5 with TRBJ1-5; D is possibly TRBD1 (6 bases). V was pared by 0 bases and J by 5 bases, with 12 bases between. The CDR3 is 15 amino acids. Germline lookup yields CDR1 SGHKS and CDR2 YYEKEE (reference sequence).

CDR3 DNA sequence: TGTGCCAGCAGCCCTCCCCGGACTGCCGGTTCCGGGGAGCTGTTTTTT. As protein: CASSPPRTAGSGELFF. The rearrangement uses TRBV9 and TRBJ2-2; weak D call: TRBD2 (5 bases). The germline gives CDR1 SGDLS, CDR2 YYNGEE. The CDR3 covers 16 residues. V gave up 4 bases and J gave up 6 bases, with 19 bases separating them. Full variable domain (rest looked up from reference TRBV9 and TRBJ2-2): DSGVTQTPKHLITATGQRVTLRCSPRSGDLSVYWYQQSLDQGLQFLIQYYNGEERAKGNILERFSAQQFPDLHSELNLSSLELGDSALYFCASSPPRTAGSGELFFGEGSRLTVL.

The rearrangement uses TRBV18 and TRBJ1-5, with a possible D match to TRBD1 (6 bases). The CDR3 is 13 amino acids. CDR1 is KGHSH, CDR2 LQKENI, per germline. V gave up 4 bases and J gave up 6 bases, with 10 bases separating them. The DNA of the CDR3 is TGTGCCAGCTCACTAACAGGGAGTCAGCCCCAGCATTTT. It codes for CASSLTGSQPQHF. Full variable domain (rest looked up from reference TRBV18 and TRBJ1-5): NAGVMQNPRHLVRRRGQEARLRCSPMKGHSHVYWYRQLPEEGLKFMVYLQKENIIDESGMPKERFSAEFPKEGPSILRIQQVVRGDSAAYFCASSLTGSQPQHFGDGTRLSIL.

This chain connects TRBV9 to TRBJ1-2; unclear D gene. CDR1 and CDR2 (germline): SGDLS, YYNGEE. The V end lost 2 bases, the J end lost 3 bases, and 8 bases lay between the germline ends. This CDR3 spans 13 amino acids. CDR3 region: CASSVRPYYGYTF. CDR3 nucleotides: TGTGCCAGCAGCGTGCGCCCCTACTATGGCTACACCTTC.

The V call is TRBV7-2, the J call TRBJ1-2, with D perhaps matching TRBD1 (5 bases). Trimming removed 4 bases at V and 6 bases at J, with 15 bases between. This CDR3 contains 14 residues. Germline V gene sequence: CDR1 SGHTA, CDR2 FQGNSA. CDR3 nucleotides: TGTGCCAGCAGCTCCGGGGGACGACGGGATGGCTACACCTTC. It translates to CASSSGGRRDGYTF.

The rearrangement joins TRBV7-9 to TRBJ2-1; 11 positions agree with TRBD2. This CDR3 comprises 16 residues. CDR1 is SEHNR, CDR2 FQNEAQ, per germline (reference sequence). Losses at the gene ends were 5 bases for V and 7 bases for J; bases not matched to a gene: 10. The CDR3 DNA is TGTGCCAGCAGCATAACTAGCGGGGGTATTGGGAATGAGCAGTTCTTC. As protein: CASSITSGGIGNEQFF.

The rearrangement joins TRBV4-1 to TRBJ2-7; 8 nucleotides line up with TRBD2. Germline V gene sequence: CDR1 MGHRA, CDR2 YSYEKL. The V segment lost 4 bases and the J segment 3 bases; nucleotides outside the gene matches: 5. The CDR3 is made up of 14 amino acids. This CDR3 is CASSPASGFYEQYF. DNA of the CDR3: TGCGCCAGCAGCCCCGCTAGCGGGTTCTACGAGCAGTACTTC.

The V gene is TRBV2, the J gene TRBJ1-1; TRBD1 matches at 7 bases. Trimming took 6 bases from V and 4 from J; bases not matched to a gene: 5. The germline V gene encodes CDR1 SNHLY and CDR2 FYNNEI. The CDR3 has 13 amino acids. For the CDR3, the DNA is TGTGCCAGCAGGGTAGACAGGGCCACTGAAGCTTTCTTT. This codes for CASRVDRATEAFF.

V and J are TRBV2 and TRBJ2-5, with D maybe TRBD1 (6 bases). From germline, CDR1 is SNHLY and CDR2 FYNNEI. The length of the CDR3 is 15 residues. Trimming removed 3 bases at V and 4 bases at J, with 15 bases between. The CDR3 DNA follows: TGTGCCAGCAGTGATCAGGGGCTGTCTGGAGAGACCCAGTACTTC. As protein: CASSDQGLSGETQYF.

CDR3 in amino acids: CASSLRGQNEKLFF. As DNA, the CDR3 is TGTGCCAGCAGCTTAAGGGGACAGAATGAAAAACTGTTTTTT. The rearrangement joins TRBV7-2 to TRBJ1-4, with 7 bases aligning to TRBD1. V lost 2 bases and J lost 5; bases outside the gene matches: 2. From germline, CDR1 is SGHTA and CDR2 FQGNSA. This CDR3 is 14 amino acids long.

Here the CDR3 DNA reads TGTGCCAGCAGCTCCCCGTCGGGGGACAACACCATATATTTT. This translates into CASSSPSGDNTIYF. The chain is built from TRBV28 and TRBJ1-3, with D perhaps TRBD1 (5 bases). The CDR3 runs to 14 residues. The germline V gene has CDR1 MDHEN and CDR2 SYDVKM. Trimming removed 6 bases at V and 7 bases at J, with 16 bases between.

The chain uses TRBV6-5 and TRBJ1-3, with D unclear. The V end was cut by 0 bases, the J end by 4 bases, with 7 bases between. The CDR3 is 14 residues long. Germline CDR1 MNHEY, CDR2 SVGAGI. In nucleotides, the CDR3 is TGTGCCAGCAGTTACTCGGCAGAAGGAAACACCATATATTTT. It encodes CASSYSAEGNTIYF.

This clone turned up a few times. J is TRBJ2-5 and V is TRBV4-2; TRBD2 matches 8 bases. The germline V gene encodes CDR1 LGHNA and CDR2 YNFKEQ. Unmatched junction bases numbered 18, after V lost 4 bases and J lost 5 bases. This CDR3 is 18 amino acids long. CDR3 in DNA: TGTGCCAGCAGCCGATACCAAGAGGACGGGGGGGGTACGGAGACCCAGTACTTC. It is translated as CASSRYQEDGGGTETQYF.

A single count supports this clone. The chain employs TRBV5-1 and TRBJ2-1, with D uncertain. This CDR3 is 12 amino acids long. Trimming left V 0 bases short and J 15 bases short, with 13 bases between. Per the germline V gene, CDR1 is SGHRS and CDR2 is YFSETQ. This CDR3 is CASSLAFGQRFF. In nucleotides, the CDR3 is TGCGCCAGCAGCTTGGCCTTTGGCCAGCGGTTCTTC.